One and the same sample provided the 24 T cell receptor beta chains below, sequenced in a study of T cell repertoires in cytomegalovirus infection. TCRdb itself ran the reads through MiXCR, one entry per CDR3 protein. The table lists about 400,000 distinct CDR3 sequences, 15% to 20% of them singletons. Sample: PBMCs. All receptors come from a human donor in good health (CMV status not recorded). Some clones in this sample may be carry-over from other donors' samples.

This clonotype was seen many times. In DNA form, the CDR3 reads TGTGCCAGCAGCTTGCCAGGACTCCGCAATGAGCAGTTCTTC. Encoded protein: CASSLPGLRNEQFF. This sequence joins TRBV7-8 and TRBJ2-1; tentative D call: TRBD2 (5 bases). The CDR3 has 14 amino acids. Trimming took 3 bases from V and 6 from J, leaving 12 bases between them. The germline V gene has CDR1 SGHVS and CDR2 FQNEAQ.

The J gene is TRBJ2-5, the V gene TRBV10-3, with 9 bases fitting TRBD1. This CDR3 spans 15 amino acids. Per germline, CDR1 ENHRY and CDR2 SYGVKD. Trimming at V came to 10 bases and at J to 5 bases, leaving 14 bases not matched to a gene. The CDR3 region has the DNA TGTGCCACCTACCCGAGACAGGGGGTCCAGGAGACCCAGTACTTC. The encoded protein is CATYPRQGVQETQYF.

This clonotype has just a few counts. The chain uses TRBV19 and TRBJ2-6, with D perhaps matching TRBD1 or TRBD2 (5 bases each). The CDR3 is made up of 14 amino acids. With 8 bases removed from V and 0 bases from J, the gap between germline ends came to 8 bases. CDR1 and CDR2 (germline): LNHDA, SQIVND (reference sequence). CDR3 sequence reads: CASEGISGANVLTF. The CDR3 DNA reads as TGTGCCAGTGAGGGGATCTCTGGGGCCAACGTCCTGACTTTC.

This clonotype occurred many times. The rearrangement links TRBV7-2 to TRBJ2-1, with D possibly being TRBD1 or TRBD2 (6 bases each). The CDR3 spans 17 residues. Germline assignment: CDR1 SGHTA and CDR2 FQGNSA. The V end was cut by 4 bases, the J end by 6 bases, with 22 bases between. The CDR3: CASSWSGAGSLGNEQFF. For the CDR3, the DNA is TGTGCCAGCAGCTGGTCGGGGGCGGGATCCCTTGGCAATGAGCAGTTCTTC.

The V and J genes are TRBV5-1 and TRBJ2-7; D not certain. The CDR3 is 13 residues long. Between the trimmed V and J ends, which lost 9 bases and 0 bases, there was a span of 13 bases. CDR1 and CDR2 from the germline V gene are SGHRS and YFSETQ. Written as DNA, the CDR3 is TGCGCCACCGCTTCTAACCCCTCCTACGAGCAGTACTTC. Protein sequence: CATASNPSYEQYF.

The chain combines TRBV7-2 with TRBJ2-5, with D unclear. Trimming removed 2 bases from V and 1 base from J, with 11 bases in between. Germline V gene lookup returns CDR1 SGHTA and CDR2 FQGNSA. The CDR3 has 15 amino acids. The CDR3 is CASSLRPWPQETQYF. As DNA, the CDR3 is TGTGCCAGCAGCTTACGTCCGTGGCCCCAAGAGACCCAGTACTTC.

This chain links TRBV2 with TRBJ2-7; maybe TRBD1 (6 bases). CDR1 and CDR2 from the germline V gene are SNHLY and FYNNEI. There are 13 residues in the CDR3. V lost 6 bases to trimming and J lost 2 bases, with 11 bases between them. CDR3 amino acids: CASRLDRTYEQYF. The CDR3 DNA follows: TGTGCCAGCAGATTAGACAGGACCTACGAGCAGTACTTC.

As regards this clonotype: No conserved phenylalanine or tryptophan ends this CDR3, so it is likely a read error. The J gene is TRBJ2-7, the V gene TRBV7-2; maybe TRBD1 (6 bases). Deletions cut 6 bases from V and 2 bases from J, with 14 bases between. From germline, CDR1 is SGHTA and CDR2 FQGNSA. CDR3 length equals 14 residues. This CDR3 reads CASRAAGVPYEQYY. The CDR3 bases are TGTGCCAGCAGGGCCGCAGGGGTTCCCTACGAGCAGTACTAC.

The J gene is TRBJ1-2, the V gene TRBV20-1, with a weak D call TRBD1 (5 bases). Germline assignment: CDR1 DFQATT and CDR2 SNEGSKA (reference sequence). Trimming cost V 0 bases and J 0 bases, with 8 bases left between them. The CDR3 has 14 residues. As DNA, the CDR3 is TGCAGTGCTAGAGACAGGGCTGCTAACTATGGCTACACCTTC. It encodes CSARDRAANYGYTF.

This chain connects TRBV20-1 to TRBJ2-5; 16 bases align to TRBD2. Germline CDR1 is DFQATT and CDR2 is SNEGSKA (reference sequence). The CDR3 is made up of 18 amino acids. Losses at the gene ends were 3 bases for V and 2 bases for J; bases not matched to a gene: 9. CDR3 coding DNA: TGCAGTGCTAGTCGGCCGGGACTAGCGGGAGGGTCTCAAGAGACCCAGTACTTC. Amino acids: CSASRPGLAGGSQETQYF.

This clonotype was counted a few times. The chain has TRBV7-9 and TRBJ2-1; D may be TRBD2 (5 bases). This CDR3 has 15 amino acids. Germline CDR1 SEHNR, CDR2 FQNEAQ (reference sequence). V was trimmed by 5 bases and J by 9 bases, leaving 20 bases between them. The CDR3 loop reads CASSQTSIAVGEQFF. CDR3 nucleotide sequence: TGTGCCAGCAGCCAAACTAGTATCGCTGTGGGTGAGCAGTTCTTC.

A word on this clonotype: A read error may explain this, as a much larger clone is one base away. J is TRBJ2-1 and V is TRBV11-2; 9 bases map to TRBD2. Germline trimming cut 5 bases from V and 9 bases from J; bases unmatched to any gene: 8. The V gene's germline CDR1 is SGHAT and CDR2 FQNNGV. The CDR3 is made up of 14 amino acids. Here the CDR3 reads CASSDSGSYREQFF. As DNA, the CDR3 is TGTGCCAGCAGCGATAGCGGGAGTTACCGTGAGCAGTTCTTC.

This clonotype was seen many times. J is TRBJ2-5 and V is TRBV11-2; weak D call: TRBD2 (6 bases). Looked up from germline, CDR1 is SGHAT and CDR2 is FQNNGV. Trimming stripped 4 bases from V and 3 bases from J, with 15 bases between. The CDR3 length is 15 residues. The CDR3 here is CASSSGGTGKETQYF. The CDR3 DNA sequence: TGTGCCAGCAGCTCTGGCGGGACTGGAAAAGAGACCCAGTACTTC.

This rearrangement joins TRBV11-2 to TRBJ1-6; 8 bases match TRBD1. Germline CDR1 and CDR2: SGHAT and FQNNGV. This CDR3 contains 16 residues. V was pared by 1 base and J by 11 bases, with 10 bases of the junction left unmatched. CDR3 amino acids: CASSLADRERPTPLHF. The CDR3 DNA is TGTGCCAGCAGCTTAGCGGACAGGGAACGGCCGACACCCCTCCACTTT.

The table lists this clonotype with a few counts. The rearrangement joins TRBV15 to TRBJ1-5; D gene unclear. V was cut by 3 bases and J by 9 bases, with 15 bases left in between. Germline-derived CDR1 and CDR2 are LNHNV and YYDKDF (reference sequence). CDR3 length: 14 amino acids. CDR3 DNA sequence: TGTGCCACCAGCAGCGCACCGTCCGTTAGGCCCCAGCATTTT. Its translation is CATSSAPSVRPQHF.

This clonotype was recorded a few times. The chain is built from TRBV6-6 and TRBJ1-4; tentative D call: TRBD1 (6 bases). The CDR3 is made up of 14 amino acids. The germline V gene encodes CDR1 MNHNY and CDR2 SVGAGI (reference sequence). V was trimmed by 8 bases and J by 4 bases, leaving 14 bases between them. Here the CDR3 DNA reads TGTGCCAGCTTCTGGGGGCAGGGTAATGAAAAACTGTTTTTT. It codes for CASFWGQGNEKLFF.

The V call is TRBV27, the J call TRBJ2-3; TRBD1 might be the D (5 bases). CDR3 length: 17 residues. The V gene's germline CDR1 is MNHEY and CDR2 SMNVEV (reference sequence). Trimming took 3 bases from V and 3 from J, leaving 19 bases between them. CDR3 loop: CASSFTPVGLGTDTQYF. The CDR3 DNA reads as TGTGCCAGCAGTTTTACACCTGTGGGGCTGGGTACAGATACGCAGTATTTT.

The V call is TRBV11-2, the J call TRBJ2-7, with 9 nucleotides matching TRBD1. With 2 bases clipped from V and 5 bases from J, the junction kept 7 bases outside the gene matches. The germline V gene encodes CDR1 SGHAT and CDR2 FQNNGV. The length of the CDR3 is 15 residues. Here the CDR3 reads CASSLRGTGQNEQYF. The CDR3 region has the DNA TGTGCCAGCAGCTTACGGGGGACAGGGCAAAACGAGCAGTACTTC.

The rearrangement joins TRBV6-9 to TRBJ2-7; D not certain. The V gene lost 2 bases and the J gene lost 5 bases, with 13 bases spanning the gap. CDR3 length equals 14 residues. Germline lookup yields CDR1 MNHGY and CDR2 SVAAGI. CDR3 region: CASSYGQLSDEQYF. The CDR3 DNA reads TGTGCCAGCAGTTATGGGCAGCTTTCGGACGAGCAGTACTTC.

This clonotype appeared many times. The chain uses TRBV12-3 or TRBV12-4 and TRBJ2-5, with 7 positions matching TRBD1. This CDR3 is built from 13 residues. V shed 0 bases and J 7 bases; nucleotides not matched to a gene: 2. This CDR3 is CASSLAGTATQYF. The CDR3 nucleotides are TGTGCCAGCAGTTTAGCCGGGACAGCGACCCAGTACTTC.

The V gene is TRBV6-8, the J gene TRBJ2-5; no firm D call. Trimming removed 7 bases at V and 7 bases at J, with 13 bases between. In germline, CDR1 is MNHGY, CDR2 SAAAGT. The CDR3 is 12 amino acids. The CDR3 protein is CASTGNGGTQYF. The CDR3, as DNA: TGTGCCAGCACTGGGAACGGTGGGACCCAGTACTTC.

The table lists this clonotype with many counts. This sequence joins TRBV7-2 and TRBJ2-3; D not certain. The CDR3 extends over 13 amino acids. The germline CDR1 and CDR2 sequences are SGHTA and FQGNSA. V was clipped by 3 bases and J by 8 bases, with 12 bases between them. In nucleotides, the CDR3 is TGTGCCAGCAGCTTTAGGGCCGGGCTTACGCAGTATTTT. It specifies CASSFRAGLTQYF. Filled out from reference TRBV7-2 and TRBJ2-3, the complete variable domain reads GAGVSQSPSNKVTEKGKDVELRCDPISGHTALYWYRQSLGQGLEFLIYFQGNSAPDKSGLPSDRFSAERTGGSVSTLTIQRTQQEDSAVYLCASSFRAGLTQYFGPGTRLTVL.

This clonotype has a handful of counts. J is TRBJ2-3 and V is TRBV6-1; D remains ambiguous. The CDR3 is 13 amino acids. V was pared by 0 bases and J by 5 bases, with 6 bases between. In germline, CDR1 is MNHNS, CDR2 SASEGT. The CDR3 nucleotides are TGTGCCAGCAGTGAAGCGTCTAAAGATACGCAGTATTTT. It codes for CASSEASKDTQYF.

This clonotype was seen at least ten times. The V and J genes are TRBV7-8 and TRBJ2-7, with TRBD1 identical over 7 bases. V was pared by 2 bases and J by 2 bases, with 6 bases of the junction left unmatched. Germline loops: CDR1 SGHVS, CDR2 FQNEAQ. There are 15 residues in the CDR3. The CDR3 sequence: CASSLRTGSPYEQYF. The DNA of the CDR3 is TGTGCCAGCAGCTTAAGGACAGGTAGCCCCTACGAGCAGTACTTC.